This T cell receptor (beta chain) was recorded in a study of long-term antiretroviral therapy in people with HIV. The libraries were made with immunoSEQ v3.0 at survey level. Profiled with immunoSEQ multiplex PCR; TCRdb holds only in-frame clones, not every one. This table has approximately 36,000 clones, about four fifths appearing once. Germline lookup yields CDR1 LNHDA and CDR2 SQIVND (reference sequence). CDR3 length: 14 amino acids. V lost 3 bases and J 2 bases, leaving 10 bases between the germline ends. The TCR comes from a young man with HIV. The sequenced sample was unsorted PBMCs, obtained 0.6 years after starting antiretroviral therapy. V is TRBV19 and J is TRBJ2-5, with D tentatively TRBD2 (5 bases). The CDR3 sequence is CASSIRGRQETQYF. CDR3 DNA sequence: TGTGCCAGTAGTATTCGTGGGAGACAAGAGACCCAGTACTTC.